A single sample gave rise to the 23 T cell receptor beta chains below, sequenced in a study of radiation and T cells in renal cell carcinoma. Described time point: blood 2 weeks post-SBRT. The treatment was: 15 Gy SBRT to primary tumor, nephrectomy 4 weeks later. The assay was immunoSEQ multiplex PCR, and TCRdb's table has in-frame clones only and misses some. In the table there are just under 80,000 clones, approximately 83% of which are singletons. The source material was blood, sampled from a patient whose treatment included radiotherapy and nephrectomy. The receptors were gathered from a woman aged 50 to 60 with renal cell carcinoma.

The chain combines TRBV9 with TRBJ2-5; 9 nucleotides line up with TRBD2. This CDR3 spans 15 amino acids. CDR1 and CDR2 (germline): SGDLS, YYNGEE. The V and J ends lost 0 bases and 2 bases, in that order; junction bases with no gene match: 2. The CDR3 here is CASSVGSGGQETQYF. The CDR3 DNA reads as TGTGCCAGCAGCGTAGGTAGCGGGGGACAAGAGACCCAGTACTTC.

This clone is a singleton in its sample. V gene TRBV18 combines with J gene TRBJ1-1, with a possible D match to TRBD1 (5 bases). Germline values: CDR1 KGHSH, CDR2 LQKENI. Trimming removed 2 bases from V and 1 base from J, with 20 bases in between. This CDR3 spans 18 amino acids. CDR3 residues: CASSPSGPGWGQNTEAFF. CDR3 coding DNA: TGTGCCAGCTCACCATCAGGTCCGGGGTGGGGCCAGAACACTGAAGCTTTCTTT.

CDR3 protein: CASSIAPGSYEQYF. DNA of the CDR3: TGTGCCAGTAGTATTGCACCCGGATCCTACGAGCAGTACTTC. The chain recombines TRBV19 with TRBJ2-7; no firm D call. The germline CDR1 and CDR2 sequences are LNHDA and SQIVND (reference sequence). Trimming left V 3 bases short and J 1 base short, with 10 bases between. The CDR3 totals 14 residues.

The V and J genes are TRBV7-2 and TRBJ2-3, with a tentative D call TRBD2 (6 bases). Germline V CDR1 and CDR2: SGHTA, FQGNSA. The CDR3 length is 15 residues. V lost 6 bases and J lost 2, with 15 bases in between. CDR3 protein: CASRPPGGPTDTQYF. CDR3 nucleotides: TGTGCCAGCAGACCTCCCGGGGGTCCCACAGATACGCAGTATTTT.

The rearrangement joins TRBV6-1 to TRBJ2-1; weak D call: TRBD2 (7 bases). CDR3 size: 15 residues. Trimming removed 6 bases at V and 3 bases at J, with 15 bases between. CDR1 is MNHNS, CDR2 SASEGT, per germline. This CDR3 reads CASSEGGARYNEQFF. CDR3 coding DNA: TGTGCCAGCAGCGAGGGGGGGGCGCGCTACAATGAGCAGTTCTTC.

The rearrangement links TRBV5-1 to TRBJ1-4; weak D call: TRBD1 (5 bases). Germline CDR1 SGHRS, CDR2 YFSETQ. This CDR3 has 14 residues. Trimming took 7 bases from V and 7 from J, leaving 17 bases between them. CDR3 amino acids: CASALRVFREKLFF. The CDR3 DNA follows: TGCGCCAGCGCCCTCAGGGTATTTCGTGAAAAACTGTTTTTT.

The chain carries TRBV9 and TRBJ2-1, with D unresolved. CDR3 size: 14 residues. The V gene lost 0 bases and the J gene lost 8 bases, with 12 bases spanning the gap. Germline V CDR1 and CDR2: SGDLS, YYNGEE. CDR3 nucleotide sequence: TGTGCCAGCAGCGTAGGGCCAGTAGTGGATGAGCAGTTCTTC. Protein sequence: CASSVGPVVDEQFF.

This clone was found once. The V call is TRBV4-1, the J call TRBJ1-4; weak D call: TRBD1 (5 bases). Between the trimmed V and J ends, which lost 2 bases and 3 bases, there was a span of 10 bases. This CDR3 region has 15 residues. Germline V CDR1 and CDR2: MGHRA, YSYEKL. The chain's CDR3 is CASSQLGGANEKLFF. In nucleotides, the CDR3 is TGCGCCAGCAGCCAATTGGGGGGAGCTAATGAAAAACTGTTTTTT.

This sequence joins TRBV19 and TRBJ2-5; unclear D gene. Germline values: CDR1 LNHDA, CDR2 SQIVND (reference sequence). Trimming removed 10 bases at V and 0 bases at J, with 6 bases between. The CDR3 has 11 amino acids. The chain's CDR3 is CATRHQETQYF. CDR3 sequence (DNA): TGTGCCACCCGACACCAAGAGACCCAGTACTTC.

V gene TRBV7-2 combines with J gene TRBJ1-2; D unresolved. CDR1 and CDR2 (germline): SGHTA, FQGNSA. The CDR3 consists of 12 residues. Trimming removed 4 bases at V and 10 bases at J, with 13 bases between. CDR3 sequence: CASSYTHQTYTF. DNA for the CDR3: TGTGCCAGCAGCTACACACATCAGACCTACACCTTC.

The rearrangement uses TRBV9 and TRBJ2-2; 13 bases map to TRBD2. Per germline, CDR1 SGDLS and CDR2 YYNGEE. The CDR3 length is 17 residues. Germline trimming cut 4 bases from V and 8 bases from J; bases unmatched to any gene: 11. The CDR3 protein is CASSHGLAGDLLGELFF. CDR3 bases: TGTGCCAGCAGCCACGGACTAGCGGGGGACTTACTAGGGGAGCTGTTTTTT.

This clone was seen a handful of times. The chain is built from TRBV6-1 and TRBJ1-5; tentatively, D is TRBD1 (5 bases). V lost 6 bases and J lost 0, with 12 bases in between. Germline V CDR1 and CDR2: MNHNS, SASEGT. The CDR3 is 15 residues long. CDR3 DNA: TGTGCCAGCAGCCTACAGGATAATAGCAATCAGCCCCAGCATTTT. Encoded protein: CASSLQDNSNQPQHF.

The chain is built from TRBV7-3 and TRBJ1-1; D not resolved. The CDR3 has 13 amino acids. Germline V gene data show CDR1 as SGHTA and CDR2 as FQGTGA. Between the trimmed V and J ends, which lost 4 bases and 7 bases, there was a span of 13 bases. The CDR3 region is CASSSSGPGEAFF. The CDR3 region has the DNA TGTGCCAGCAGCTCGTCCGGCCCGGGTGAAGCTTTCTTT.

This chain connects TRBV7-2 to TRBJ2-3; D is perhaps TRBD1 (6 bases). CDR1 and CDR2 (germline): SGHTA, FQGNSA. This CDR3 contains 14 residues. The ends were cut back, 5 bases at V and 2 bases at J, with 11 bases in the middle. In DNA form, the CDR3 reads TGTGCCAGCAGCCCAGGACAGTTCACAGATACGCAGTATTTT. Protein product: CASSPGQFTDTQYF.

A single count supports this clone. The chain has TRBV7-2 and TRBJ1-3, with D possibly being TRBD1 (5 bases). The germline gives CDR1 SGHTA, CDR2 FQGNSA. V lost 0 bases to trimming and J lost 2 bases, with 11 bases between them. This CDR3 spans 16 amino acids. This CDR3 reads CASSLARGEAGNTIYF. The CDR3 nucleotides are TGTGCCAGCAGCTTAGCCCGAGGGGAGGCTGGAAACACCATATATTTT. The full variable domain, completed using reference TRBV7-2 and TRBJ1-3, is GAGVSQSPSNKVTEKGKDVELRCDPISGHTALYWYRQSLGQGLEFLIYFQGNSAPDKSGLPSDRFSAERTGGSVSTLTIQRTQQEDSAVYLCASSLARGEAGNTIYFGEGSWLTVV.

Only a few counts were recorded for this clone. In DNA form, the CDR3 reads TGTGCCAGCAGTTTGACGGAGGGGTCGAACACTGAAGCTTTCTTT. It translates to CASSLTEGSNTEAFF. This chain joins TRBV28 and TRBJ1-1; D possibly corresponds to TRBD1 (5 bases). Trimming took off 3 bases at V and 1 base at J, with 12 bases between the two ends. Germline V gene sequence: CDR1 MDHEN, CDR2 SYDVKM. This CDR3 contains 15 residues. The complete variable domain, with remaining parts taken from reference TRBV28 and TRBJ1-1, reads DVKVTQSSRYLVKRTGEKVFLECVQDMDHENMFWYRQDPGLGLRLIYFSYDVKMKEKGDIPEGYSVSREKKERFSLILESASTNQTSMYLCASSLTEGSNTEAFFGQGTRLTVV.

This clone was seen once. V usage is TRBV6-5 and J usage is TRBJ1-1; weak D call: TRBD1 (5 bases). CDR1 MNHEY and CDR2 SVGAGI come from the germline V gene. Trimming removed 6 bases from V and 7 bases from J, with 18 bases in between. The CDR3 totals 14 residues. For the CDR3, the DNA is TGTGCCAGCAGGGCGGGTCAGGGAAGAAGTGAAGCTTTCTTT. Residues: CASRAGQGRSEAFF.

The chain carries TRBV4-2 and TRBJ2-7, with D hard to call. This CDR3 has 14 amino acids. The ends were cut back, 6 bases at V and 3 bases at J, with 15 bases in the middle. Germline values: CDR1 LGHNA, CDR2 YNFKEQ. The CDR3 DNA is TGTGCCAGCAGTCCTACGTACGGGCTCTACGAGCAGTACTTC. Translation: CASSPTYGLYEQYF.

The CDR3 coding sequence is TGTGCCAGCAGCTTAGTTGGACTAGCTTCGAGATTAGGAGAGCAGTACTTC. This gives the protein CASSLVGLASRLGEQYF. The V and J genes are TRBV11-2 and TRBJ2-7; 8 nucleotides match TRBD2. V lost 1 base, J lost 7 bases, and 15 bases stayed unmatched. Germline lookup yields CDR1 SGHAT and CDR2 FQNNGV. The length of the CDR3 is 17 residues.

The rearrangement uses TRBV4-1 and TRBJ1-5; D possibly corresponds to TRBD1 (6 bases). This CDR3 is 14 amino acids long. Per germline, CDR1 MGHRA and CDR2 YSYEKL. Trimming removed 4 bases from V and 1 base from J, with 8 bases in between. The CDR3 sequence: CASSRQGSNQPQHF. CDR3 coding DNA: TGCGCCAGCAGCCGTCAGGGGAGCAATCAGCCCCAGCATTTT.

This chain uses TRBV7-2 with TRBJ1-4; 7 positions agree with TRBD1. Trimming removed 4 bases from V and 8 bases from J; junction bases left unmatched: 10. Looked up from germline, CDR1 is SGHTA and CDR2 is FQGNSA. The CDR3 has 15 residues. The CDR3 bases are TGTGCCAGCAGCTCCCGGCAGGGGGGTTGGGAAAAACTGTTTTTT. It yields the protein CASSSRQGGWEKLFF.

The chain joins TRBV25-1 to TRBJ2-7; D not certain. The germline gives CDR1 MGHDK, CDR2 SYGVNS. With 6 bases removed from V and 1 base from J, the gap between germline ends came to 10 bases. The CDR3 is 13 residues long. The CDR3: CASRAHRSYEQYF. For the CDR3, the DNA is TGTGCCAGCAGGGCACACCGATCCTACGAGCAGTACTTC.

The sample holds one count of this clone. The chain carries TRBV4-1 and TRBJ2-1; D assignment may be TRBD1 or TRBD2 (7 bases each). V was cut by 0 bases and J by 7 bases, with 19 bases left in between. This CDR3 has 17 amino acids. Germline V gives CDR1 MGHRA, CDR2 YSYEKL. CDR3 nucleotide sequence: TGCGCCAGCAGCCAAGACCAGGGGGGGACTATTAGGAATGAGCAGTTCTTC. It is translated as CASSQDQGGTIRNEQFF.